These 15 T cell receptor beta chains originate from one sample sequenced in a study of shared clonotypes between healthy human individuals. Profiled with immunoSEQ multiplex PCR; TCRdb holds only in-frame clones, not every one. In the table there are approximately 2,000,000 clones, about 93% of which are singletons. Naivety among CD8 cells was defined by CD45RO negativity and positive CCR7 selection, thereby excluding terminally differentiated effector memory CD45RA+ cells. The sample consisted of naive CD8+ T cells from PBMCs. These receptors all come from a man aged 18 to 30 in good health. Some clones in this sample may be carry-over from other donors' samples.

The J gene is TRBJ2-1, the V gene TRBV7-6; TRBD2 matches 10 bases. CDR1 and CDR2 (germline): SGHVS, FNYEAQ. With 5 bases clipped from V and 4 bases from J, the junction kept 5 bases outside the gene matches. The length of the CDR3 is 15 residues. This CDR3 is CASSPGTSVYNEQFF. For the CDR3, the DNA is TGTGCCAGCAGCCCAGGGACTAGCGTTTACAATGAGCAGTTCTTC.

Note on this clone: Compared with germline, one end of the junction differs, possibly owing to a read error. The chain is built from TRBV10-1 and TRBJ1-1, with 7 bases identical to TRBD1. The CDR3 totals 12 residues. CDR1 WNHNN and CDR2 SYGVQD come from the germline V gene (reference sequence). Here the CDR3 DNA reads TGCGCCAGCAGCCCGAACAGGGGTGAAACTTTCTTT. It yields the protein CASSPNRGETFF.

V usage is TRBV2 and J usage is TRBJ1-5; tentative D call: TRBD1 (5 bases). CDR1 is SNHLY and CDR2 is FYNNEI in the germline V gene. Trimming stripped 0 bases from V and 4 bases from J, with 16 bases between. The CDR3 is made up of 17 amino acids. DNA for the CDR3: TGTGCCAGCAGTGAAGCGGCGGCAGGATGGGGGAATCAGCCCCAGCATTTT. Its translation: CASSEAAAGWGNQPQHF.

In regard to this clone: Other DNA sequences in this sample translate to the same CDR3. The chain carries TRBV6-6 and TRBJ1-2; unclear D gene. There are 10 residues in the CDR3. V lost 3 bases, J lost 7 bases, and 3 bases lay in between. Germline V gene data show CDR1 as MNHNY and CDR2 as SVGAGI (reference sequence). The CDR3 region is CASSYGGYTF. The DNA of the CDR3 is TGTGCCAGCAGTTATGGTGGCTACACCTTC.

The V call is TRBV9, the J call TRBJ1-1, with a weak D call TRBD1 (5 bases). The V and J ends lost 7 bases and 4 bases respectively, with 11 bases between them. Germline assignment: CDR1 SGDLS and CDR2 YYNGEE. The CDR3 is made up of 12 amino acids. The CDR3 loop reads CASCRGGTEAFF. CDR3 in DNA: TGTGCCAGCTGCCGCGGGGGCACTGAAGCTTTCTTT.

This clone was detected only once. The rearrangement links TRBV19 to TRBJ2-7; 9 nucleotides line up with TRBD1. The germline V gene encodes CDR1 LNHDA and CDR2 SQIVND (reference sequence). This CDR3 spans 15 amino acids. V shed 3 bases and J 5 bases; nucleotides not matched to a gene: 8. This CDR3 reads CASSIRDRVNDEQYF. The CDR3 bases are TGTGCCAGTAGTATCAGGGACAGGGTAAACGACGAGCAGTACTTC.

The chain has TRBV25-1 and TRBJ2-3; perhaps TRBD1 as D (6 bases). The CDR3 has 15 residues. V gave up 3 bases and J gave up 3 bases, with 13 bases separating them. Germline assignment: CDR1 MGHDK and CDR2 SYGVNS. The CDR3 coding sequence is TGTGCCAGCAGTGACCCTACAGGGATTACAGATACGCAGTATTTT. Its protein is CASSDPTGITDTQYF.

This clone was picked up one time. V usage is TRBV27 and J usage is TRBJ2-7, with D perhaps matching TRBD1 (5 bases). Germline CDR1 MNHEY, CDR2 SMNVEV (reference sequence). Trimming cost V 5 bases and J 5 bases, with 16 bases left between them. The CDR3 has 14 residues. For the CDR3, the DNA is TGTGCCAGCAGTCCCCGACAGTGGGCTCACGAGCAGTACTTC. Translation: CASSPRQWAHEQYF.

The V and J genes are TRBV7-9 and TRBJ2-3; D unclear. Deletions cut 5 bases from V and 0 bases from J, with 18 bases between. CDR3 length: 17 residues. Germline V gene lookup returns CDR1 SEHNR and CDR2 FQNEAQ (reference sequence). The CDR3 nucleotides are TGTGCCAGCAGCCCTCGTGGTCAGGCGAGGAGCACAGATACGCAGTATTTT. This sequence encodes CASSPRGQARSTDTQYF.

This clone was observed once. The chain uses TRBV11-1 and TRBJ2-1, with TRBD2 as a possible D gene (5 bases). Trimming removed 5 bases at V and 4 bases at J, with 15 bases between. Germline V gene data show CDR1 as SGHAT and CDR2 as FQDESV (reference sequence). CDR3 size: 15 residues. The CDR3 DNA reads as TGTGCCAGCAGCCCCGGTGGACTCCGATACAATGAGCAGTTCTTC. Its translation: CASSPGGLRYNEQFF.

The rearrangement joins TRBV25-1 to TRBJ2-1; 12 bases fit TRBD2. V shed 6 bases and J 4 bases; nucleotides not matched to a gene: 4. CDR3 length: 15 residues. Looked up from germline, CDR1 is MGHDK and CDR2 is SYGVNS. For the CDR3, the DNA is TGTGCCAGCAGCGATGGACTAGCGGGATACAATGAGCAGTTCTTC. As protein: CASSDGLAGYNEQFF.

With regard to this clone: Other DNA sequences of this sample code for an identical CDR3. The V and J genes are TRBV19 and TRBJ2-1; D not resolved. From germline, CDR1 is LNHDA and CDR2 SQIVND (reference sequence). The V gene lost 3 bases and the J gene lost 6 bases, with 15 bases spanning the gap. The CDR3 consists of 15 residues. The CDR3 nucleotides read TGTGCCAGTAGTATCTGGGCCTCGGGCTCCAATGAGCAGTTCTTC. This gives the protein CASSIWASGSNEQFF.

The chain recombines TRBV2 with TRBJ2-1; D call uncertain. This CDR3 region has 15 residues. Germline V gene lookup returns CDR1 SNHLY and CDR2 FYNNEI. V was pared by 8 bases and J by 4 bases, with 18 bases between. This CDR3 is CASLVNPAPYNEQFF. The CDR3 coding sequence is TGTGCCAGCCTCGTCAACCCCGCACCTTACAATGAGCAGTTCTTC.

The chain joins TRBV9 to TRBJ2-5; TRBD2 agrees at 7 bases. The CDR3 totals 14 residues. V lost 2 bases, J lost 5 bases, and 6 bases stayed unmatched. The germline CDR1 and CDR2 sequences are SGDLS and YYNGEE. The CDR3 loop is CASSVAFGGETQYF. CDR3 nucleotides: TGTGCCAGCAGCGTGGCGTTCGGGGGGGAGACCCAGTACTTC.

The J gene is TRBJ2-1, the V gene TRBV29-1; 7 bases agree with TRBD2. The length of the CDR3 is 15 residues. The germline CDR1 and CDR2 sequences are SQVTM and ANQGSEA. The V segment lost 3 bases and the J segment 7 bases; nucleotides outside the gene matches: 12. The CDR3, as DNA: TGCAGCGTTGAGGGGCTAGCGGCACGCGGAAATGAGCAGTTCTTC. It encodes CSVEGLAARGNEQFF.